Following are 24 T cell receptor beta chains from one sample sequenced in a study of blood T cell repertoires in COVID-19 (dated by TCRdb to about 2020). Library preparation employed the immunoSEQ multiplex PCR assay. This is the immuneACCESS table as TCRdb keeps it, with only in-frame sequences that have V and J called. A part of the clones is gone; compared with another copy, unresolved V genes explain less than half, and the rest is unexplained. Here the sample has tens of thousands of clones; around nine tenths occur a single time. Of the sample, around 0.34% falls within the top ten clones. Sequences were obtained from peripheral blood. All receptors come from a man between 45 and 60 years old with COVID-19, enrolled during active disease.

V is TRBV25-1 and J is TRBJ1-1; weak D call: TRBD1 (6 bases). The CDR3 is 13 amino acids. Germline CDR1 is MGHDK and CDR2 is SYGVNS. Trimming removed 4 bases from V and 11 bases from J, with 17 bases in between. This CDR3 is CASSVDTGLDAFF. The DNA of the CDR3 is TGTGCCAGCAGTGTGGACACAGGGCTGGATGCTTTCTTT. The entire variable domain, with the rest obtained from reference TRBV25-1 and TRBJ1-1, is as follows: EADIYQTPRYLVIGTGKKITLECSQTMGHDKMYWYQQDPGMELHLIHYSYGVNSTEKGDLSSESTVSRIRTEHFPLTLESARPSHTSQYLCASSVDTGLDAFFGQGTRLTVV.

J is TRBJ2-1 and V is TRBV21-1; TRBD1 was called by the table and not checked on the DNA. TRBV21-1 is a pseudogene segment. CDR3 length: 16 amino acids. The CDR3 reads CASSKRQGARDNEQFF. The DNA of the CDR3 is TGTGCCAGCAGCAAACGACAGGGGGCGCGGGACAATGAGCAGTTCTTC.

This rearrangement joins TRBV3-1 (or the pseudogene TRBV3-2) to TRBJ2-3; D uncertain. From germline, CDR1 is LGHDT and CDR2 YNNKEL (reference sequence). CDR3 length equals 13 residues. V was trimmed by 7 bases and J by 4 bases, leaving 12 bases between them. CDR3 bases: TGTGCCAGCACCCCCGGTAGCCCAGATACGCAGTATTTT. This sequence encodes CASTPGSPDTQYF.

V usage is TRBV10-3 and J usage is TRBJ2-2, with 15 bases lining up with TRBD2. The CDR3 runs to 16 residues. The V segment lost 2 bases and the J segment 6 bases; nucleotides outside the gene matches: 1. Germline V gives CDR1 ENHRY, CDR2 SYGVKD. In DNA form, the CDR3 reads TGTGCCATCAGTGAGGGACTAGCGGGAGGGGCCGGGGAGCTGTTTTTT. Translating it yields CAISEGLAGGAGELFF.

V usage is TRBV5-1 and J usage is TRBJ2-7; TRBD1 aligns across 9 bases. CDR3 size: 14 residues. V was clipped by 6 bases and J by 5 bases; unmatched bases: 9. Germline CDR1 is SGHRS and CDR2 is YFSETQ. The CDR3 loop is CASKKQGARNEQYF. CDR3 sequence (DNA): TGCGCCAGCAAAAAACAGGGGGCAAGGAACGAGCAGTACTTC. Variable domain in full (rest from reference TRBV5-1 and TRBJ2-7): KAGVTQTPRYLIKTRGQQVTLSCSPISGHRSVSWYQQTPGQGLQFLFEYFSETQRNKGNFPGRFSGRQFSNSRSEMNVSTLELGDSALYLCASKKQGARNEQYFGPGTRLTVT.

V gene TRBV3-1 (or the pseudogene TRBV3-2) combines with J gene TRBJ2-7, with D maybe TRBD2 (6 bases). V gave up 0 bases and J gave up 6 bases, with 9 bases separating them. Germline CDR1 and CDR2: LGHDT and YNNKEL (reference sequence). The length of the CDR3 is 13 residues. CDR3 region: CASSQDAGSEQYF. DNA for the CDR3: TGTGCCAGCAGCCAAGATGCGGGGAGCGAGCAGTACTTC.

The chain combines TRBV6-5 with TRBJ2-7; weak D call: TRBD1 (5 bases). The CDR3 has 13 residues. Trimming removed 0 bases at V and 3 bases at J, with 6 bases between. Germline lookup yields CDR1 MNHEY and CDR2 SVGAGI. The CDR3 sequence is CASSYSTDYEQYF. As DNA, the CDR3 is TGTGCCAGCAGTTACTCGACAGACTACGAGCAGTACTTC.

This clone was observed once. This chain uses TRBV7-3 with TRBJ1-2; D is undetermined. The CDR3 runs 14 residues. Trimming took 1 base from V and 2 from J, leaving 8 bases between them. Germline-derived CDR1 and CDR2 are SGHTA and FQGTGA. The CDR3 DNA follows: TGTGCCAGCAGCTTAAGCGCACTGAACTATGGCTACACCTTC. It encodes CASSLSALNYGYTF.

This chain uses TRBV6-2 or TRBV6-3 with TRBJ2-7; 8 nucleotides agree with TRBD1. The germline V gene encodes CDR1 MNHEY and CDR2 SVGEGT. The ends lost 5 bases at V and 2 bases at J; junction bases unmatched: 2. The CDR3 has 13 amino acids. The DNA for the CDR3 is TGTGCCAGCAGTGACAGGGGACCCTACGAGCAGTACTTC. Translation: CASSDRGPYEQYF.

The chain couples TRBV7-9 to TRBJ1-2; TRBD1 matches at 11 bases. CDR1 is SEHNR, CDR2 FQNEAQ, per germline (reference sequence). Losses at the gene ends were 5 bases for V and 2 bases for J; bases not matched to a gene: 4. This CDR3 spans 15 amino acids. CDR3 protein: CASSPWDRGNYGYTF. CDR3 coding DNA: TGTGCCAGCAGCCCCTGGGACAGGGGGAACTATGGCTACACCTTC.

The chain uses TRBV6-5 and TRBJ1-5, with a tentative D call TRBD1 (5 bases). The CDR3 length is 13 residues. The germline gives CDR1 MNHEY, CDR2 SVGAGI. V shed 11 bases and J shed 1 base, with 12 bases lying between them. CDR3: CAAGGGSNQPQHF. The CDR3 DNA follows: TGTGCCGCCGGGGGGGGGAGCAATCAGCCCCAGCATTTT.

The V and J genes are TRBV9 and TRBJ2-1; 12 bases fit TRBD2. The J segment lost 8 bases and the V segment lost 2 bases, leaving 8 bases of the junction unmatched. CDR1 SGDLS and CDR2 YYNGEE come from the germline V gene. The CDR3 is 16 residues long. The CDR3, as DNA: TGTGCCAGCAGCGTCAGGACTAGCGGGATCCTACATGAGCAGTTCTTC. Translation: CASSVRTSGILHEQFF. Supplemented by reference TRBV9 and TRBJ2-1, the full variable domain reads DSGVTQTPKHLITATGQRVTLRCSPRSGDLSVYWYQQSLDQGLQFLIQYYNGEERAKGNILERFSAQQFPDLHSELNLSSLELGDSALYFCASSVRTSGILHEQFFGPGTRLTVL.

The chain has TRBV7-2 and TRBJ1-4; possibly TRBD1 for D (5 bases). Trimming stripped 0 bases from V and 3 bases from J, with 8 bases between. The CDR3 has 15 residues. From germline, CDR1 is SGHTA and CDR2 FQGNSA. The CDR3: CASSLARGSNEKLFF. The CDR3 nucleotides read TGTGCCAGCAGCTTAGCTAGGGGTTCTAATGAAAAACTGTTTTTT.

The sample holds a few counts of this clone. The genes are TRBV6-5 and TRBJ1-3; possible D gene TRBD1, 5 bases. V was clipped by 0 bases and J by 1 base, with 7 bases between them. Germline V lookup: CDR1 MNHEY, CDR2 SVGAGI. This CDR3 is built from 15 residues. CDR3 in amino acids: CASSYSAGSGNTIYF. In nucleotides, the CDR3 is TGTGCCAGCAGTTACTCGGCAGGGTCTGGAAACACCATATATTTT.

The genes are TRBV5-1 and TRBJ1-1; maybe TRBD1 (6 bases). The CDR3 spans 14 residues. V was clipped by 0 bases and J by 4 bases, with 10 bases between them. Germline values: CDR1 SGHRS, CDR2 YFSETQ. The CDR3 loop is CASSLAGGGTEAFF. CDR3 in DNA: TGCGCCAGCAGCTTGGCGGGAGGGGGCACTGAAGCTTTCTTT.

V is TRBV30 and J is TRBJ1-3, with D uncertain. Per the germline V gene, CDR1 is GTSNPN and CDR2 is SVGIG (reference sequence). The V gene lost 1 base and the J gene lost 0 bases, with 10 bases spanning the gap. The CDR3 contains 15 residues. CDR3 coding DNA: TGTGCCTGGAGTGGCGGGAGTCTCTCTGGAAACACCATATATTTT. Translated, it gives CAWSGGSLSGNTIYF.

V is TRBV28 and J is TRBJ1-2; TRBD1 matches 8 bases. The CDR3 is 14 residues long. Germline CDR1 MDHEN, CDR2 SYDVKM. V shed 8 bases, J shed 1 base, and the junction held 6 bases outside the gene matches. This CDR3 is CASRIGQGNYGYTF. CDR3 nucleotides: TGTGCCAGCCGAATCGGACAGGGTAACTATGGCTACACCTTC.

The V call is TRBV24-1, the J call TRBJ2-2; TRBD1 aligns across 8 bases. CDR1 is KGHDR, CDR2 SFDVKD, per germline. The CDR3 spans 17 residues. Germline trimming cut 6 bases from V and 6 bases from J; bases unmatched to any gene: 14. CDR3 DNA sequence: TGTGCCACCAGTAAGGGTTGGGGACAGGTTGAAGCCGGGGAGCTGTTTTTT. Translated: CATSKGWGQVEAGELFF.

V is TRBV28 and J is TRBJ2-7; D might be TRBD2 (7 bases). Germline CDR1 is MDHEN and CDR2 is SYDVKM. There are 14 residues in the CDR3. Trimming took 10 bases from V and 5 from J, leaving 21 bases between them. The CDR3, as DNA: TGTGCCACCGCCCGAGGGGGGGAATGGAACGAGCAGTACTTC. Encoded protein: CATARGGEWNEQYF.

V is TRBV6-5 and J is TRBJ1-1; D is possibly TRBD1 (6 bases). Germline V gene sequence: CDR1 MNHEY, CDR2 SVGAGI. CDR3 length: 14 amino acids. V lost 7 bases and J lost 10, with 22 bases in between. The CDR3 sequence: CASNHKSGTIGAFF. The CDR3 DNA sequence: TGTGCCAGCAACCATAAGTCCGGGACAATAGGAGCTTTCTTT.

The V and J genes are TRBV19 and TRBJ1-6; 7 nucleotides agree with TRBD1. This CDR3 is 13 amino acids long. Germline CDR1 and CDR2: LNHDA and SQIVND (reference sequence). Germline trimming cut 7 bases from V and 8 bases from J; bases unmatched to any gene: 5. CDR3: CASTDRAYSPLHF. The CDR3 DNA reads as TGTGCCAGTACAGACAGGGCCTATTCACCCCTCCACTTT.

The rearrangement links TRBV2 to TRBJ2-3; no clear D gene. Germline V lookup: CDR1 SNHLY, CDR2 FYNNEI. Trimming pared 6 bases from V and 3 bases from J, leaving 10 bases between. The CDR3 consists of 13 residues. Written as DNA, the CDR3 is TGTGCCAGCAGCTACCCCTCGACAGATACGCAGTATTTT. This sequence encodes CASSYPSTDTQYF.

The V gene is TRBV9, the J gene TRBJ2-2; no clear D gene. Germline values: CDR1 SGDLS, CDR2 YYNGEE. This CDR3 has 13 residues. V lost 3 bases and J lost 3, with 6 bases in between. The CDR3 nucleotides read TGTGCCAGCAGCGATACTTACACCGGGGAGCTGTTTTTT. This codes for CASSDTYTGELFF.

The rearrangement links TRBV3-1 (or the pseudogene TRBV3-2) to TRBJ2-2, with TRBD2 matching 7 bases. CDR1 and CDR2 (germline): LGHDT, YNNKEL (reference sequence). J gave up 6 bases and V 1 base, and 5 bases lay outside the gene matches. This CDR3 has 15 amino acids. This CDR3 reads CASSQGAGPPGELFF. CDR3 nucleotides: TGTGCCAGCAGCCAAGGAGCGGGACCCCCCGGGGAGCTGTTTTTT.